The clone carrying this TCR beta chain was counted a few times. Here immunoSEQ multiplex PCR was the method, and the copy in TCRdb shows in-frame clones only, minus some. The sample has around 15,000 clones, over 65% seen once. This record belongs to a study of blood T cell repertoires in COVID-19. The CDR3 is made up of 14 amino acids. V lost 4 bases and J lost 7, with 14 bases in between. The V gene's germline CDR1 is MNHEY and CDR2 SMNVEV (reference sequence). The specimen sequenced was peripheral blood. The chain links TRBV27 to TRBJ1-5; maybe TRBD1 (6 bases). The sequence was collected from a man in his forties with active or convalescent COVID-19. The CDR3, as DNA: TGTGCCAGCAGTTCACAGGGTCTAGGGCAGCCCCAGCATTTT. Its protein is CASSSQGLGQPQHF.